The 18 T cell receptor beta chains below were found in one sample sequenced in a study of control samples from healthy donors and cancer patients. Assay: immunoSEQ multiplex PCR; the TCRdb copy retains only in-frame clones and omits some. The sample gives over 150,000 clones, roughly 92% of which show up once; 1.4% is in the top ten. The sequenced sample consisted of blood. The source is a man aged 25-45 years in good health.

This chain joins TRBV12-5 and TRBJ1-1; weak D call: TRBD1 (6 bases). The CDR3 is 14 residues long. Germline assignment: CDR1 LGHNT and CDR2 FRNRAP. Trimming removed 8 bases from V and 10 bases from J, with 23 bases in between. CDR3 sequence reads: CASSGVGGARLAFF. The CDR3 DNA reads as TGTGCTAGTTCAGGGGTTGGGGGTGCCCGACTAGCTTTCTTT.

CDR3 residues: CAWSVYQGAFKATSSYNSPLHF. The CDR3 DNA reads TGTGCCTGGAGTGTATATCAGGGGGCGTTCAAAGCGACGAGCTCCTATAATTCACCCCTCCACTTT. The J gene is TRBJ1-6, the V gene TRBV30; 8 bases align to TRBD1. Germline CDR1 and CDR2: GTSNPN and SVGIG (reference sequence). The CDR3 spans 22 residues. V lost 0 bases and J lost 0; bases outside the gene matches: 19.

The chain employs TRBV5-1 and TRBJ2-6; 10 positions agree with TRBD1. The junction had 16 bases not matched to a gene; V was cut back by 3 bases and J by 4 bases. Germline CDR1 and CDR2: SGHRS and YFSETQ. The CDR3 loop spans 20 amino acids. The CDR3 protein is CASSSNPTGGGLEGANVLTF. CDR3 nucleotides: TGCGCCAGCAGCTCAAACCCGACAGGGGGCGGGCTTGAAGGGGCCAACGTCCTGACTTTC.

The chain employs TRBV7-9 and TRBJ2-3, with TRBD2 matching 7 bases. This CDR3 has 15 residues. With 6 bases clipped from V and 0 bases from J, the junction kept 6 bases outside the gene matches. Germline-derived CDR1 and CDR2 are SEHNR and FQNEAQ (reference sequence). CDR3 residues: CASRTPSGSTDTQYF. In DNA form, the CDR3 reads TGTGCCAGCAGAACTCCTAGCGGTAGCACAGATACGCAGTATTTT.

Remarks on this clone: At one boundary the junction diverges from the germline segment, which might be a read error. Within the sample, other DNA sequences also encode this same CDR3. V usage is TRBV30 and J usage is TRBJ1-1; 8 bases are a match to TRBD1. This CDR3 is 11 amino acids long. Germline CDR1 is GTSNPN and CDR2 is SVGIG (reference sequence). This CDR3 is CARGQGLYAFF. CDR3 bases: TGCGCCCGAGGACAGGGTTTGTATGCTTTCTTT.

The chain recombines TRBV7-9 with TRBJ2-1; TRBD2 aligns across 8 bases. CDR1 is SEHNR, CDR2 FQNEAQ, per germline (reference sequence). The CDR3 length is 15 residues. The V gene end was trimmed by 3 bases and the J gene end by 5 bases; junction bases not matched to a gene: 6. CDR3 DNA sequence: TGTGCCAGCAGCTTTGGAAGCGGGAGCAACAATGAGCAGTTCTTC. Its protein product is CASSFGSGSNNEQFF.

The genes are TRBV12-2 and TRBJ2-1. TRBV12-2 is a recognized pseudogene. This CDR3 spans 15 amino acids. CDR3 region: CASRLVAVGHNEQFF. In nucleotides, the CDR3 is TGTGCAAGTCGCTTAGTGGCGGTGGGACACAATGAGCAGTTCTTC.

The chain has TRBV6-5 and TRBJ2-2; 7 positions agree with TRBD1. Germline lookup yields CDR1 MNHEY and CDR2 SVGAGI. With V trimmed by 0 bases and J by 15 bases, 13 bases remained unmatched. This CDR3 region has 15 residues. CDR3 sequence: CASSYSIGGEPRLFF. CDR3 bases: TGTGCCAGCAGTTACTCGATAGGGGGCGAACCTCGGTTGTTTTTT.

The CDR3 DNA follows: TGTGCCAGCAGTCCGCACCGGGACTTCTCCTACGAGCAGTACTTC. This encodes CASSPHRDFSYEQYF. This rearrangement joins TRBV28 to TRBJ2-7, with D possibly being TRBD2 (6 bases). This CDR3 contains 15 residues. V was cut by 5 bases and J by 0 bases, with 14 bases left in between. CDR1 is MDHEN and CDR2 is SYDVKM in the germline V gene.

V gene TRBV9 combines with J gene TRBJ1-1, with D uncertain. CDR3 length equals 14 residues. Per the germline V gene, CDR1 is SGDLS and CDR2 is YYNGEE. With 0 bases removed from V and 1 base from J, the gap between germline ends came to 7 bases. This CDR3 is CASSVDAANTEAFF. The DNA for the CDR3 is TGTGCCAGCAGCGTAGATGCGGCGAACACTGAAGCTTTCTTT.

The chain links TRBV6-5 to TRBJ1-6; D ambiguous. V lost 2 bases, J lost 7 bases, and 12 bases lay in between. CDR1 and CDR2 (germline): MNHEY, SVGAGI. The CDR3 is 15 residues long. As DNA, the CDR3 is TGTGCCAGCAGTTACGGCGAGGCGAGAAATTCACCCCTCCACTTT. Protein product: CASSYGEARNSPLHF.

This clone was seen only a few times. This sequence joins TRBV11-3 and TRBJ2-2, with a tentative D call TRBD2 (5 bases). Germline-derived CDR1 and CDR2 are SGHNT and YENEEA. The ends were cut back, 5 bases at V and 6 bases at J, with 13 bases in the middle. The CDR3 loop spans 14 amino acids. In nucleotides, the CDR3 is TGTGCCAGCAGCGCTGACTATGGGGCCGGGGAGCTGTTTTTT. It yields the protein CASSADYGAGELFF.

V usage is TRBV5-5 and J usage is TRBJ1-1; 8 bases are shared with TRBD1. J gave up 1 base and V 4 bases, and 6 bases lay outside the gene matches. Germline CDR1 reads SGHKS; CDR2 reads YYEKEE (reference sequence). The CDR3 is 15 amino acids. The CDR3 DNA reads as TGTGCCAGCAGCGGGAACAGGGGGGGGAACACTGAAGCTTTCTTT. It is translated as CASSGNRGGNTEAFF.

The V call is TRBV2, the J call TRBJ2-2; D ambiguous. Deletions cut 6 bases from V and 8 bases from J, with 19 bases between. The germline gives CDR1 SNHLY, CDR2 FYNNEI. The CDR3 covers 15 residues. CDR3 amino acids: CASRAGLGLGGELFF. CDR3 nucleotides: TGTGCCAGCAGGGCAGGCCTTGGCTTGGGAGGGGAGCTGTTTTTT.

V is TRBV28 and J is TRBJ2-4; 11 bases are a match to TRBD2. CDR1 and CDR2 (germline): MDHEN, SYDVKM. This CDR3 is built from 17 residues. Germline trimming cut 4 bases from V and 3 bases from J; bases unmatched to any gene: 8. Written as DNA, the CDR3 is TGTGCCAGCAGTTGGCGAAGACTAGCGGGAAACAAAAACATTCAGTACTTC. The encoded protein is CASSWRRLAGNKNIQYF.

This clone was observed once. V usage is TRBV28 and J usage is TRBJ1-5, with 8 bases that match TRBD1. The CDR3 has 16 amino acids. Germline loops: CDR1 MDHEN, CDR2 SYDVKM. J gave up 2 bases and V 3 bases, and 6 bases lay outside the gene matches. The CDR3 is CASSFVQGAGNQPQHF. Here the CDR3 DNA reads TGTGCCAGCAGTTTTGTCCAGGGGGCCGGCAATCAGCCCCAGCATTTT. The whole variable domain, filled in from reference TRBV28 and TRBJ1-5, reads DVKVTQSSRYLVKRTGEKVFLECVQDMDHENMFWYRQDPGLGLRLIYFSYDVKMKEKGDIPEGYSVSREKKERFSLILESASTNQTSMYLCASSFVQGAGNQPQHFGDGTRLSIL.

Only one count was recorded for this clone. The chain recombines TRBV6-1 with TRBJ1-2; the D is unclear. The germline V and J ends were trimmed by 0 bases and 6 bases, with 11 bases remaining between them. This CDR3 comprises 14 residues. The germline V gene has CDR1 MNHNS and CDR2 SASEGT. The CDR3 DNA reads as TGTGCCAGCAGTGAAGCGATCACCACAAATGGCTACACCTTC. This gives the protein CASSEAITTNGYTF.

The chain uses TRBV19 and TRBJ2-7; D uncertain. The CDR3 is made up of 15 amino acids. Germline V gene lookup returns CDR1 LNHDA and CDR2 SQIVND (reference sequence). V lost 5 bases and J lost 3, with 17 bases in between. The CDR3 reads CASSSGDEPYYEQYF. In nucleotides, the CDR3 is TGTGCCAGTAGTTCAGGAGACGAGCCATACTACGAGCAGTACTTC.